This T cell receptor beta chain was recorded in a study of blood T cell repertoires in COVID-19. Overall study context: Samples came from the United States, Italy and Spain, spanning acute and convalescent COVID-19.

In the authors' workflow: Amplification of reference gene primers provided the estimated nucleated cell counts. Profiling relied on immunoSEQ multiplex PCR, and the TCRdb table lists in-frame clones only, not all of them. V, J and clone size are taken as reported in that table, and D and trimming were inferred from the DNA itself. The sample lists fewer than 300,000 clones, about nine tenths occurring once. The CDR3 consists of 14 residues. V trimming: 5 bases; J trimming: 7 bases; junction bases outside the gene matches: 8. Per the germline V gene, CDR1 is GTSNPN and CDR2 is SVGIG (reference sequence).

Sequencing input: peripheral blood. The sequence came from a woman in her twenties or thirties with COVID-19, enrolled during active disease. This chain uses TRBV30 with TRBJ2-5; 12 bases are a match to TRBD2. The CDR3 sequence is CAWGGLAGGWTQYF. The CDR3 coding sequence is TGTGCCTGGGGTGGGCTAGCGGGAGGGTGGACCCAGTACTTC.